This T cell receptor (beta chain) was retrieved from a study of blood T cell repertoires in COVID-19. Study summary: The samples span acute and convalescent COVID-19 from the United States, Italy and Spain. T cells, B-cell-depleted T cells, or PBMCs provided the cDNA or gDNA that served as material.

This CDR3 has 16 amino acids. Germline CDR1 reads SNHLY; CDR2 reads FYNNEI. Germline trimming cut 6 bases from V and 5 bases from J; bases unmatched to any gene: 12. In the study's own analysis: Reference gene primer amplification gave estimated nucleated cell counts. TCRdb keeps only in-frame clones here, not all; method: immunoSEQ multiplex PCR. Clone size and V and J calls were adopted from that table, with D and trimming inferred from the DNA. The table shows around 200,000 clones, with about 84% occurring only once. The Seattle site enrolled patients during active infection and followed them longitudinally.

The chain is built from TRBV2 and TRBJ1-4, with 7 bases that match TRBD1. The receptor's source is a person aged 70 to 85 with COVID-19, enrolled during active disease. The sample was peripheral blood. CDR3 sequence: CASSRRGGGSNEKLFF. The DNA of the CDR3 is TGTGCCAGCAGCAGAAGAGGGGGCGGTTCAAATGAAAAACTGTTTTTT.